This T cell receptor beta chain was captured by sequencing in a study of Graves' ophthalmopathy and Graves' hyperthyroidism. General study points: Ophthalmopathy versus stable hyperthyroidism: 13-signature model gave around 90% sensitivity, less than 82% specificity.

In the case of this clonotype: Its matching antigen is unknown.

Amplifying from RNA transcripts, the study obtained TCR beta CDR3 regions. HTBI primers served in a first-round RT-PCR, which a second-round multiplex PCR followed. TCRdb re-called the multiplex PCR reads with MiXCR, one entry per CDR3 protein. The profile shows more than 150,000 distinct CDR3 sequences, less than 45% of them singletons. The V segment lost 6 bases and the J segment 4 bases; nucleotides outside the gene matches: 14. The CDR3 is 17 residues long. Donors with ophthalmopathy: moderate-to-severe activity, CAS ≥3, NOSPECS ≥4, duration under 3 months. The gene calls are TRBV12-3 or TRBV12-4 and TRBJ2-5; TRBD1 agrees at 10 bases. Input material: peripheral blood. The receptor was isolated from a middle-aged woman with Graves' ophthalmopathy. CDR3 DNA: TGTGCCAGCAGCCTTCGGCCTGGACAGGGGGTACGAGAGACCCAGTACTTC. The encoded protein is CASSLRPGQGVRETQYF.